What follows are 12 T cell receptor beta chains derived from one specimen sequenced in a study of blood T cell repertoires in COVID-19. The table came from immunoSEQ multiplex PCR; TCRdb's copy has only in-frame clones and leaves some out. The repertoire holds over 200,000 clones, about 90% seen once, with about 1.3% in the top ten. The material sequenced was PBMCs or T cells enriched from blood (not recorded which). The receptors stem from a man aged 25-40 years who had recovered from COVID-19.

This rearrangement joins TRBV5-1 to TRBJ1-1; TRBD1 aligns across 7 bases. CDR1 and CDR2 (germline): SGHRS, YFSETQ. With 2 bases clipped from V and 2 bases from J, the junction kept 6 bases outside the gene matches. This CDR3 region has 15 residues. The CDR3 DNA follows: TGCGCCAGCAGCTTCGAGGGACAGCTAAACACTGAAGCTTTCTTT. This codes for CASSFEGQLNTEAFF. Complete variable domain (other parts from reference TRBV5-1 and TRBJ1-1): KAGVTQTPRYLIKTRGQQVTLSCSPISGHRSVSWYQQTPGQGLQFLFEYFSETQRNKGNFPGRFSGRQFSNSRSEMNVSTLELGDSALYLCASSFEGQLNTEAFFGQGTRLTVV.

This clone has only one observation. This chain connects TRBV29-1 to TRBJ2-2, with 8 bases aligning to TRBD2. Germline V gives CDR1 SQVTM, CDR2 ANQGSEA. The CDR3 runs to 15 residues. The junction had 11 bases not matched to a gene; V was cut back by 7 bases and J by 4 bases. CDR3 loop: CSAQRGGGPTGELFF. The DNA for the CDR3 is TGCAGCGCCCAAAGGGGCGGGGGGCCCACCGGGGAGCTGTTTTTT.

The V call is TRBV7-9, the J call TRBJ1-6, with TRBD1 identical over 7 bases. This CDR3 is built from 15 residues. Per germline, CDR1 SEHNR and CDR2 FQNEAQ (reference sequence). The ends lost 5 bases at V and 10 bases at J; junction bases unmatched: 11. CDR3 DNA: TGTGCCAGCAGCCCCCGGGTGGGGGACAGCTCACCCCTCCACTTT. The encoded protein is CASSPRVGDSSPLHF.

The chain employs TRBV18 and TRBJ2-2; TRBD1 aligns across 9 bases. Per the germline V gene, CDR1 is KGHSH and CDR2 is LQKENI. The CDR3 has 18 residues. The V and J ends lost 5 bases and 2 bases, in that order; junction bases with no gene match: 12. The CDR3 loop reads CASSLTGTGTTNTGELFF. The CDR3 coding sequence is TGTGCCAGCTCATTGACCGGGACAGGGACTACTAACACCGGGGAGCTGTTTTTT.

J is TRBJ2-1 and V is TRBV9, with 7 nucleotides matching TRBD2. This CDR3 has 15 amino acids. The V and J ends lost 4 bases and 3 bases, in that order; junction bases with no gene match: 7. Germline V gene lookup returns CDR1 SGDLS and CDR2 YYNGEE. The CDR3: CASSLGLPNYNEQFF. CDR3 coding DNA: TGTGCCAGCAGCCTGGGACTACCGAACTACAATGAGCAGTTCTTC.

The chain joins TRBV11-2 to TRBJ2-2; tentatively, D is TRBD1 (5 bases). The V and J ends lost 5 bases and 5 bases respectively, with 12 bases between them. There are 14 residues in the CDR3. Germline CDR1 SGHAT, CDR2 FQNNGV. The CDR3 DNA reads TGTGCCAGCAGCCGTTGGCAGGGTACCGGGGAGCTGTTTTTT. Protein sequence: CASSRWQGTGELFF.

This clone was observed a few times. The chain carries TRBV5-1 and TRBJ2-7, with 11 bases aligning to TRBD2. The length of the CDR3 is 15 residues. CDR1 is SGHRS and CDR2 is YFSETQ in the germline V gene. V lost 0 bases, J lost 5 bases, and 4 bases stayed unmatched. DNA of the CDR3: TGCGCCAGCAGCTTGGTGCTAGCGGGAGGTAACGAGCAGTACTTC. It yields the protein CASSLVLAGGNEQYF.

This rearrangement joins TRBV11-3 to TRBJ2-1, with 8 bases aligning to TRBD2. V lost 0 bases to trimming and J lost 6 bases; unmatched junction nucleotides: 7. The CDR3 has 16 residues. CDR1 is SGHNT, CDR2 YENEEA, per germline. The CDR3 region has the DNA TGTGCCAGCAGCTTAGAAAGCGGGGGTTGGTCCAATGAGCAGTTCTTC. Encoded protein: CASSLESGGWSNEQFF.

The chain links TRBV7-2 to TRBJ2-7; 9 bases map to TRBD2. CDR3 length: 17 amino acids. CDR1 is SGHTA and CDR2 is FQGNSA in the germline V gene. V dropped 4 bases and J dropped 6; count of bases not matched to a gene: 16. CDR3 region: CASSSTGGGRALGEQYF. The DNA of the CDR3 is TGTGCCAGCAGCTCCACGGGGGGCGGGAGGGCCTTGGGCGAGCAGTACTTC.

The V call is TRBV7-8, the J call TRBJ1-2; 8 bases agree with TRBD1. Germline CDR1 is SGHVS and CDR2 is FQNEAQ. With V trimmed by 2 bases and J by 4 bases, 6 bases remained unmatched. The CDR3 length is 15 residues. CDR3: CASSLRGGQAYGYTF. CDR3 in DNA: TGTGCCAGCAGCTTAAGGGGGGGACAGGCCTATGGCTACACCTTC.

The CDR3 coding sequence is TGTGCCACGCGACAGGGATGGGAAGAGACCCAGTACTTC. This encodes CATRQGWEETQYF. The genes are TRBV6-5 and TRBJ2-5; TRBD1 aligns across 7 bases. V gave up 10 bases and J gave up 3 bases; unmatched junction bases: 8. Germline V gives CDR1 MNHEY, CDR2 SVGAGI. The CDR3 spans 13 residues.

This chain links TRBV9 with TRBJ1-6; D not certain. V lost 0 bases, J lost 6 bases, and 4 bases lay in between. The CDR3 consists of 13 residues. Per germline, CDR1 SGDLS and CDR2 YYNGEE. The CDR3: CASSVVFNSPLHF. For the CDR3, the DNA is TGTGCCAGCAGCGTAGTCTTTAATTCACCCCTCCACTTT.